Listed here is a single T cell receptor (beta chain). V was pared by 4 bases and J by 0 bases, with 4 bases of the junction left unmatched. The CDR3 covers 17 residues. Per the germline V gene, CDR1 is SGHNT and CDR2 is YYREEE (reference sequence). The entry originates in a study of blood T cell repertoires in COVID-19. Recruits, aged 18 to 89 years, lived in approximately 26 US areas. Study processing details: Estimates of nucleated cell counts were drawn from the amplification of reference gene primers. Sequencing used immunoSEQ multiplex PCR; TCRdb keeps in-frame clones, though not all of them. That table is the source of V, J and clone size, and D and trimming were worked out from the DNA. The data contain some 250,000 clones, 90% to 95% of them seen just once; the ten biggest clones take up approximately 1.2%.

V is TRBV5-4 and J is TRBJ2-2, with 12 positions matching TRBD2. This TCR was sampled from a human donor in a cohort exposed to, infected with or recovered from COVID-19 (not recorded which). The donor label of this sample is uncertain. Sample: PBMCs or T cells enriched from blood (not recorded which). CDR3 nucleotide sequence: TGTGCCAGCAGCGATACTAGCGGGGGGTCGAACACCGGGGAGCTGTTTTTT. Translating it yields CASSDTSGGSNTGELFF.